The 9 T cell receptor beta chains in this list originate from one sample, sequenced in a study of early T cells in non-severe SARS-CoV-2 infection. TCRdb called the 5' RACE reads again in MiXCR, with one record for every CDR3 protein. The data show approximately 70,000 distinct CDR3 sequences, roughly 12% seen once. Sequenced: whole blood. Receptor source: an adult who was a healthcare worker with PCR-confirmed SARS-CoV-2 infection or an uninfected control (not recorded which).

A few counts support this clonotype. The chain employs TRBV27 and TRBJ2-5; maybe TRBD2 (6 bases). Trimming removed 6 bases from V and 2 bases from J, with 16 bases in between. Looked up from germline, CDR1 is MNHEY and CDR2 is SMNVEV (reference sequence). CDR3 length: 15 residues. The CDR3, as DNA: TGTGCCAGCAGACGAATGGCGGGAATTCAAGAGACCCAGTACTTC. Amino acid sequence: CASRRMAGIQETQYF.

This chain uses TRBV2 with TRBJ1-5, with a weak D call TRBD1 (5 bases). The length of the CDR3 is 14 residues. The V and J ends lost 10 bases and 3 bases respectively, with 16 bases between them. CDR1 is SNHLY and CDR2 is FYNNEI in the germline V gene. The CDR3 DNA reads TGTGCCATCAGGGCGGGGGGAAACAATCAGCCCCAGCATTTT. Protein: CAIRAGGNNQPQHF.

This clonotype appeared a few times. The chain links TRBV5-1 to TRBJ2-2; the D gene is possibly TRBD1 (5 bases). This CDR3 is built from 15 residues. Germline values: CDR1 SGHRS, CDR2 YFSETQ. Between the trimmed V and J ends, which lost 0 bases and 5 bases, there was a span of 11 bases. The CDR3 DNA reads TGCGCCAGCAGCTTGGCGACAGTTAGGACCGGGGAGCTGTTTTTT. Translation gives CASSLATVRTGELFF. The whole variable domain, filled in from reference TRBV5-1 and TRBJ2-2, reads KAGVTQTPRYLIKTRGQQVTLSCSPISGHRSVSWYQQTPGQGLQFLFEYFSETQRNKGNFPGRFSGRQFSNSRSEMNVSTLELGDSALYLCASSLATVRTGELFFGEGSRLTVL.

The J gene is TRBJ2-1, the V gene TRBV7-9, with D unclear. The CDR3 is made up of 16 amino acids. In germline, CDR1 is SEHNR, CDR2 FQNEAQ (reference sequence). V lost 5 bases, J lost 0 bases, and 14 bases lay in between. CDR3 DNA sequence: TGTGCCAGCAGCGGGGAACTTCCTAGCTCCTACAATGAGCAGTTCTTC. It codes for CASSGELPSSYNEQFF.

This clonotype has more than one count but fewer than ten. The genes are TRBV5-1 and TRBJ2-5; D is possibly TRBD1 or TRBD2 (5 bases each). The V end was cut by 3 bases, the J end by 5 bases, with 11 bases between. CDR3 length: 13 amino acids. CDR1 is SGHRS, CDR2 YFSETQ, per germline. As DNA, the CDR3 is TGCGCCAGCAGCTCGGGGACGGGGGAGACCCAGTACTTC. Translation gives CASSSGTGETQYF. The variable domain in full, completed from reference TRBV5-1 and TRBJ2-5, reads KAGVTQTPRYLIKTRGQQVTLSCSPISGHRSVSWYQQTPGQGLQFLFEYFSETQRNKGNFPGRFSGRQFSNSRSEMNVSTLELGDSALYLCASSSGTGETQYFGPGTRLLVL.

There are many counts of this clonotype. The gene calls are TRBV20-1 and TRBJ1-2; D is unresolved. CDR3 size: 13 residues. Germline loops: CDR1 DFQATT, CDR2 SNEGSKA (reference sequence). V was cut by 5 bases and J by 2 bases, with 12 bases left in between. The CDR3 here is CSAGWVPNYGYTF. In DNA form, the CDR3 reads TGCAGTGCTGGTTGGGTCCCGAACTATGGCTACACCTTC.

V usage is TRBV6-6 and J usage is TRBJ2-5; 7 nucleotides agree with TRBD1. The CDR3 is 15 amino acids. Germline V gene sequence: CDR1 MNHNY, CDR2 SVGAGI (reference sequence). J gave up 5 bases and V 0 bases, and 6 bases lay outside the gene matches. CDR3 protein: CASSYSSTGRETQYF. As DNA, the CDR3 is TGTGCCAGCAGTTACTCCTCGACAGGGCGGGAGACCCAGTACTTC.

This sequence joins TRBV7-9 and TRBJ2-5; no definite D call. CDR1 and CDR2 (germline): SEHNR, FQNEAQ (reference sequence). V lost 5 bases and J lost 5, with 15 bases in between. The length of the CDR3 is 14 residues. CDR3 coding DNA: TGTGCCAGCAGCGAGGCTGCGATTGGGGAGACCCAGTACTTC. Its protein product is CASSEAAIGETQYF.

This clonotype was counted many times. This chain connects TRBV20-1 to TRBJ1-2, with D perhaps TRBD1 (6 bases). Per the germline V gene, CDR1 is DFQATT and CDR2 is SNEGSKA (reference sequence). Trimming shortened V by 2 bases and J by 0 bases, and 28 bases separated the two germline ends. The CDR3 length is 20 residues. As DNA, the CDR3 is TGCAGTGCTAGATACGCCCAGGGGCTACGGACACTATACTCTAACTATGGCTACACCTTC. Protein sequence: CSARYAQGLRTLYSNYGYTF.